This T cell receptor (beta chain) stems from a study of blood T cell repertoires in COVID-19. Looking at the study overall: The study drew acute and convalescent COVID-19 samples from the United States, Italy and Spain.

In its sample, this clone was seen a few times. The CDR3 consists of 15 residues. V shed 7 bases and J 7 bases; nucleotides not matched to a gene: 10. Looked up from germline, CDR1 is LNHDA and CDR2 is SQIVND (reference sequence). The assay was immunoSEQ multiplex PCR, and TCRdb's table has in-frame clones only and misses some. In the table there are under 250,000 clones, around 81% of which are singletons. The chain is built from TRBV19 and TRBJ2-1; 10 nucleotides agree with TRBD1. The source material was PBMCs or T cells enriched from blood (not recorded which). The sequence was collected from a woman between 50 and 59 years old with acute COVID-19. The CDR3 nucleotides are TGTGCCAGTAATTCCGGGACAGGGGCTGGAAATGAGCAGTTCTTC. It specifies CASNSGTGAGNEQFF.